This TCR beta chain was retrieved from a study of post-analysis software for immune sequencing data. Study-level points and caveats: Controls had lower frequencies than patients of 4 or 5 TRBV segments, which included TRBV5-6, TRBV5-1 and TRBV20-1.

cDNA libraries for TCR beta contained unique molecular identifiers. MiXCR, run by TCRdb on the PCR reads, gives a single entry per CDR3 protein. The table records roughly 800,000 distinct CDR3 sequences, under 60% of them present only once. Germline loops: CDR1 MNHEY, CDR2 SVGEGT. V lost 2 bases and J lost 2, with 7 bases in between. The CDR3 is made up of 13 amino acids. On this clonotype itself: The target antigen is unknown.

The TCR was taken from a girl aged 5-17 years with multiple sclerosis. The chain is built from TRBV6-2 or TRBV6-3 and TRBJ2-7; no clear D gene. The sequenced material came from blood. CDR3: CASSYQTPYEQYF. DNA of the CDR3: TGTGCCAGCAGTTACCAGACTCCCTACGAGCAGTACTTC.